The 18 T cell receptor beta chains in this list originate from one sample, sequenced in a study of OX40 agonist ivuxolimab in advanced cancers. Data came from immunoSEQ multiplex PCR; TCRdb stores just in-frame clones and leaves some out. The sample has around 70,000 clones, 85% seen once; the top ten hold under 7%. This material consisted of CD4+ or CD8+ T cells sorted from blood, taken in a trial of the OX40 agonist ivuxolimab. The receptors come from an adult with an advanced solid tumor such as melanoma, head and neck, liver or kidney cancer.

This chain links TRBV6-1 with TRBJ1-1; unclear D gene. Trimming removed 0 bases from V and 8 bases from J, with 13 bases in between. From germline, CDR1 is MNHNS and CDR2 SASEGT. The CDR3 consists of 14 residues. CDR3 DNA sequence: TGTGCCAGCAGTGAAGCTCACCCAGGCGAGGAAGCTTTCTTT. Its translation: CASSEAHPGEEAFF.

V is TRBV6-6 and J is TRBJ1-2; D is unresolved. The germline V gene encodes CDR1 MNHNY and CDR2 SVGAGI (reference sequence). Trimming cost V 0 bases and J 8 bases, with 16 bases left between them. This CDR3 region has 15 residues. The chain's CDR3 is CASSYSTGVLEGYTF. The CDR3 DNA is TGTGCCAGCAGTTACTCGACCGGGGTCCTCGAGGGCTACACCTTC.

This clone showed up just once. This chain uses TRBV6-5 with TRBJ2-7, with D maybe TRBD1 (5 bases). This CDR3 spans 15 amino acids. CDR1 and CDR2 (germline): MNHEY, SVGAGI. The V gene lost 2 bases and the J gene lost 1 base, with 12 bases spanning the gap. The CDR3 reads CASSYKDSASYEQYF. For the CDR3, the DNA is TGTGCCAGCAGTTACAAAGACAGCGCGTCCTACGAGCAGTACTTC.

This chain links TRBV7-9 with TRBJ2-7; perhaps TRBD2 as D (5 bases). CDR1 is SEHNR, CDR2 FQNEAQ, per germline (reference sequence). The V end lost 5 bases, the J end lost 6 bases, and 11 bases lay between the germline ends. This CDR3 spans 12 amino acids. Here the CDR3 DNA reads TGTGCCAGCAGCATGCGGACTTCCGAGCAGTACTTC. This encodes CASSMRTSEQYF. The full variable domain, rest sourced from reference TRBV7-9 and TRBJ2-7, is DTGVSQNPRHKITKRGQNVTFRCDPISEHNRLYWYRQTLGQGPEFLTYFQNEAQLEKSRLLSDRFSAERPKGSFSTLEIQRTEQGDSAMYLCASSMRTSEQYFGPGTRLTVT.

The chain joins TRBV5-1 to TRBJ2-7, with D possibly matching TRBD1 (6 bases). The CDR3 sequence is 16 residues long. V gave up 2 bases and J gave up 3 bases, with 18 bases separating them. Germline CDR1 and CDR2: SGHRS and YFSETQ. This CDR3 reads CASSLDRPWGYYEQYV. CDR3 sequence (DNA): TGCGCCAGCAGCTTAGACAGGCCTTGGGGGTACTACGAGCAGTACGTC.

The chain links TRBV11-3 to TRBJ1-1; a possible D gene is TRBD1 (6 bases). CDR1 is SGHNT and CDR2 is YENEEA in the germline V gene. The V end lost 2 bases, the J end lost 1 base, and 8 bases lay between the germline ends. The CDR3 consists of 14 residues. The CDR3 bases are TGTGCCAGCAGCTTAATGACAGGGAACACTGAAGCTTTCTTT. Translating gives CASSLMTGNTEAFF.

V and J are TRBV2 and TRBJ2-5; 11 nucleotides match TRBD2. The J segment lost 2 bases and the V segment lost 4 bases, leaving 3 bases of the junction unmatched. The CDR3 consists of 15 residues. Germline V gene sequence: CDR1 SNHLY, CDR2 FYNNEI. The CDR3 region is CASSAIAGGQETQYF. The DNA for the CDR3 is TGTGCCAGCAGTGCAATAGCGGGGGGGCAAGAGACCCAGTACTTC.

This sequence joins TRBV7-9 and TRBJ1-1, with 8 bases identical to TRBD1. V dropped 5 bases and J dropped 4; count of bases not matched to a gene: 9. From germline, CDR1 is SEHNR and CDR2 FQNEAQ (reference sequence). The CDR3 consists of 15 residues. In nucleotides, the CDR3 is TGTGCCAGCAGCCTGAGGACAGGGATGGGCACTGAAGCTTTCTTT. Translation gives CASSLRTGMGTEAFF.

The chain uses TRBV5-1 and TRBJ2-3, with 7 bases lining up with TRBD2. Germline V gene sequence: CDR1 SGHRS, CDR2 YFSETQ. This CDR3 is built from 15 residues. V shed 2 bases, J shed 1 base, and the junction held 4 bases outside the gene matches. This CDR3 reads CASSFSGRGTDTQYF. As DNA, the CDR3 is TGCGCCAGCAGCTTTAGCGGGCGGGGCACAGATACGCAGTATTTT.

The V gene is TRBV30, the J gene TRBJ1-2; 8 nucleotides agree with TRBD1. Germline CDR1 GTSNPN, CDR2 SVGIG (reference sequence). The V segment lost 1 base and the J segment 2 bases; nucleotides outside the gene matches: 0. This CDR3 is 13 amino acids long. In nucleotides, the CDR3 is TGTGCCTGGAGTGGACAGGGGAACTATGGCTACACCTTC. Protein product: CAWSGQGNYGYTF.

CDR3 DNA: TGTGCCACCAGCAGAGAGGGACATGTACTCATGAACACTGAAGCTTTCTTT. Amino acid sequence: CATSREGHVLMNTEAFF. This sequence joins TRBV15 and TRBJ1-1, with D possibly matching TRBD1 (6 bases). The CDR3 length is 17 residues. The germline CDR1 and CDR2 sequences are LNHNV and YYDKDF (reference sequence). V was clipped by 0 bases and J by 0 bases, with 14 bases between them.

This clone appeared once. The rearrangement uses TRBV11-2 and TRBJ2-3; D remains unclear. V was cut by 3 bases and J by 0 bases, with 13 bases left in between. This CDR3 has 16 amino acids. Germline CDR1 SGHAT, CDR2 FQNNGV. CDR3 DNA sequence: TGTGCCAGCAGCTTCCTCAGGCCGACTAGCACAGATACGCAGTATTTT. It codes for CASSFLRPTSTDTQYF.

This clone appeared a few times. The V gene is TRBV19, the J gene TRBJ1-3, with 8 bases lining up with TRBD1. V was clipped by 5 bases and J by 1 base; unmatched bases: 4. CDR1 is LNHDA and CDR2 is SQIVND in the germline V gene (reference sequence). This CDR3 has 15 residues. CDR3 in DNA: TGTGCCAGTAGTTCCACAGGGGGTTCTGGAAACACCATATATTTT. Amino acids: CASSSTGGSGNTIYF.

V and J are TRBV7-8 and TRBJ2-7; unclear D gene. The V gene's germline CDR1 is SGHVS and CDR2 FQNEAQ. The length of the CDR3 is 12 residues. V was shortened by 3 bases and J by 1 base, with 4 bases between the two germline ends. The CDR3 DNA follows: TGTGCCAGCAGCTTCCGTTCCTACGAGCAGTACTTC. Amino acid sequence: CASSFRSYEQYF.

This sequence joins TRBV28 and TRBJ2-5; 8 bases match TRBD1. Germline V gives CDR1 MDHEN, CDR2 SYDVKM. Losses at the gene ends were 4 bases for V and 5 bases for J; bases not matched to a gene: 9. The CDR3 has 15 amino acids. The CDR3 spells CASSSLTGARETQYF. As DNA, the CDR3 is TGTGCCAGCAGTTCCCTGACAGGGGCCCGGGAGACCCAGTACTTC. Supplemented by reference TRBV28 and TRBJ2-5, the full variable domain reads DVKVTQSSRYLVKRTGEKVFLECVQDMDHENMFWYRQDPGLGLRLIYFSYDVKMKEKGDIPEGYSVSREKKERFSLILESASTNQTSMYLCASSSLTGARETQYFGPGTRLLVL.

The V call is TRBV7-9, the J call TRBJ1-4, with a possible D match to TRBD1 (5 bases). The CDR3 spans 18 residues. V was shortened by 5 bases and J by 5 bases, with 24 bases between the two germline ends. Looked up from germline, CDR1 is SEHNR and CDR2 is FQNEAQ (reference sequence). The CDR3 coding sequence is TGTGCCAGCAGCCCGACCGTGGGACCGCTACTTATCAATGAAAAACTGTTTTTT. Translation: CASSPTVGPLLINEKLFF.

Comment on this clone: At one of its ends the junction is not consistent with the germline gene, which may arise from a read error. CDR3: CAASRVNRGSTEAFF. The DNA for the CDR3 is TGTGCCGCCAGCAGAGTCAACAGGGGATCTACTGAAGCTTTCTTT. This sequence joins TRBV15 and TRBJ1-1, with 7 nucleotides matching TRBD1. The germline V gene has CDR1 LNHNV and CDR2 YYDKDF (reference sequence). The CDR3 sequence is 15 residues long.

This clone was picked up a small number of times. The chain is built from TRBV13 and TRBJ1-4; 9 bases map to TRBD1. From germline, CDR1 is PRHDT and CDR2 FYEKMQ (reference sequence). V dropped 3 bases and J dropped 7; count of bases not matched to a gene: 9. This CDR3 has 16 residues. This CDR3 is CASSFPGTGYSEKLFF. The CDR3 DNA sequence: TGTGCCAGCAGCTTTCCCGGGACAGGGTATAGTGAAAAACTGTTTTTT.